Listed below are T cell receptor beta chains from one sample, sequenced in a study of blood T cell repertoires in COVID-19. Repertoires were generated with immunoSEQ multiplex PCR, while TCRdb's copy carries only in-frame clones and drops some. The sample holds around 120,000 clones, 88% seen once. The source material was peripheral blood. All receptors come from a human donor in a cohort sampled during active COVID-19. Both conserved end residues are part of each CDR3. D genes are given only for firm matches. Expanded clones get a size class; other rows say once, few or many, or leave the size out.

CASSSGGGPQHF	TGTGCCAGCAGCAGCGGGGGCGGGCCCCAGCATTTT	TRBV3-1/TRBV3-2	TRBJ1-5	NA	few
CSVSGTGYGYTF	TGCAGCGTTTCCGGGACAGGGTATGGCTACACCTTC	TRBV29-1	TRBJ1-2	TRBD1	few
CSGSNRGPSEQYF	TGCAGCGGTAGTAACAGGGGGCCCAGCGAGCAGTACTTC	TRBV29-1	TRBJ2-7	TRBD1	once
CASSEVEGDGYTF	TGTGCCAGCAGTGAAGTGGAAGGGGATGGCTACACCTTC	TRBV2	TRBJ1-2	NA	NA
CASSLRGTTYETQYF	TGTGCCAGCAGCTTACGGGGGACTACCTACGAGACCCAGTACTTC	TRBV7-9	TRBJ2-5	TRBD2	NA
CASSETGGPYNEQFF	TGTGCCAGCAGTGAAACAGGGGGTCCCTACAATGAGCAGTTCTTC	TRBV6-1	TRBJ2-1	TRBD1	NA
CASSEVDRGAYEQYF	TGTGCCAGCAGTGAAGTGGACAGGGGTGCGTACGAGCAGTACTTC	TRBV2	TRBJ2-7	TRBD1	once
CASTNGPGTGGREQFF	TGTGCCAGCACCAACGGGCCCGGGACAGGGGGACGAGAGCAGTTCTTC	TRBV7-9	TRBJ2-1	TRBD1	NA
CASSQVLTATYEQYF	TGCGCCAGCAGCCAAGTCTTGACAGCTACCTACGAGCAGTACTTC	TRBV4-1	TRBJ2-7	NA	NA
CASRRERGGELFF	TGTGCCAGCAGACGGGAACGGGGCGGGGAGCTGTTTTTT	TRBV2	TRBJ2-2	NA	NA
CASSEGDRTYEQYF	TGTGCCAGCAGTGAGGGGGACAGAACCTACGAGCAGTACTTC	TRBV25-1	TRBJ2-7	TRBD1	NA
CASSPSRGLGGELFF	TGTGCCAGTAGCCCTTCCAGGGGGCTCGGCGGGGAGCTGTTTTTT	TRBV19	TRBJ2-2	TRBD1	once
CASSPQGDRPNGYTF	TGTGCCAGCAGCCCTCAGGGGGATCGACCCAATGGCTACACCTTC	TRBV21-1	TRBJ1-2	NA	NA
CASSFRSIVEQYF	TGTGCCAGCAGTTTCCGGAGTATCGTGGAGCAGTACTTC	TRBV28	TRBJ2-7	NA	NA
CASSLNINEQFF	TGTGCCAGCAGCTTGAACATCAATGAGCAGTTCTTC	TRBV5-6	TRBJ2-1	NA	NA
CASSEGLAPARSF	TGTGCCAGCAGTGAAGGTCTAGCACCAGCTCGATCCTTC	TRBV6-1	TRBJ2-7	NA	NA
CASGTVEETQYF	TGTGCCAGCGGAACAGTAGAAGAGACCCAGTACTTC	TRBV2	TRBJ2-5	NA	NA
CASRGHETHSGNTIYF	TGTGCCAGTCGAGGGCACGAGACTCACTCTGGAAACACCATATATTTT	TRBV3-1/TRBV3-2	TRBJ1-3	NA	NA
CASRDRGVSTDTQYF	TGTGCCAGCAGGGACAGGGGAGTAAGCACAGATACGCAGTATTTT	TRBV6-5	TRBJ2-3	TRBD1	once
CATRARGNLYEQFF	TGTGCCACCAGGGCCCGGGGTAATCTGTATGAGCAGTTCTTC	TRBV24-1	TRBJ2-1	NA	NA
CASSPTQVGNTEAFF	TGTGCCAGTAGTCCCACCCAGGTGGGGAACACTGAAGCTTTCTTT	TRBV19	TRBJ1-1	NA	once
CASTRTSGGAFQYF	TGTGCCAGCACCCGGACTAGCGGGGGGGCCTTTCAGTATTTT	TRBV14	TRBJ2-3	TRBD2	NA
CASSSGTGWQYEQFF	TGCGCCAGCAGCTCGGGGACAGGTTGGCAATACGAGCAGTTCTTC	TRBV5-1	TRBJ2-1	TRBD1	NA
CASSWTRSTDTQYF	TGTGCCAGCAGTTGGACAAGAAGCACAGATACGCAGTATTTT	TRBV27	TRBJ2-3	NA	NA
CASSFWQATEAFF	TGTGCCAGCAGTTTTTGGCAGGCCACTGAAGCTTTCTTT	TRBV27	TRBJ1-1	NA	few
CASSSTSSFLIQETQYF	TGTGCCAGCAGCTCAACTAGCTCTTTTTTGATCCAAGAGACCCAGTACTTC	TRBV28	TRBJ2-5	NA	NA
CASSLSGSPSYEQYF	TGTGCCAGCAGCCTAAGCGGGAGCCCCTCCTACGAGCAGTACTTC	TRBV13	TRBJ2-7	TRBD2	NA
CASMRVRRADTQYF	TGCGCCAGCATGAGGGTCCGGCGAGCAGATACGCAGTATTTT	TRBV10-1	TRBJ2-3	NA	once
CASSESSSNEQFF	TGCGCCAGCAGTGAGTCATCTAGCAATGAGCAGTTCTTC	TRBV10-1	TRBJ2-1	NA	NA
CAWSVERDGGSYGYTF	TGTGCCTGGAGTGTGGAAAGGGATGGAGGTAGCTATGGCTACACCTTC	TRBV30	TRBJ1-2	NA	once
CASSGRAGAPYEQYF	TGCGCCAGCAGTGGCCGAGCGGGGGCCCCCTACGAGCAGTACTTC	TRBV10-2	TRBJ2-7	TRBD2	NA
CASSPRDTNYEQYF	TGCGCCAGCAGCCCCCGGGACACCAACTACGAGCAGTACTTC	TRBV4-1	TRBJ2-7	NA	NA
CASRLAGVSNQPQHF	TGTGCCAGCAGACTCGCGGGGGTTAGCAATCAGCCCCAGCATTTT	TRBV28	TRBJ1-5	NA	NA
CASSQGLRTGLFYTF	TGTGCCAGCAGCCAAGGCCTCAGGACAGGTTTATTCTACACCTTC	TRBV3-1/TRBV3-2	TRBJ1-2	TRBD1	once
CASSVPGQGVSDTQYF	TGTGCCAGCAGCGTTCCGGGACAGGGTGTATCAGATACGCAGTATTTT	TRBV3-1/TRBV3-2	TRBJ2-3	TRBD1	NA
CASSQVSGRASDTQYF	TGCGCCAGCAGCCAAGTTAGCGGGAGGGCCTCAGATACGCAGTATTTT	TRBV4-1	TRBJ2-3	TRBD2	NA
CASSDDLRGSNPHTEAFF	TGTGCCAGCAGCGATGATCTAAGGGGCTCCAATCCCCACACTGAAGCTTTCTTT	TRBV9	TRBJ1-1	NA	NA
CASSPFLTSGRVSRTDTQYF	TGTGCCAGCAGTCCCTTCCTGACTAGCGGGAGAGTAAGTAGGACAGATACGCAGTATTTT	TRBV2	TRBJ2-3	TRBD2	NA
CASSPARQEGYTF	TGTGCCAGCTCACCGGCCAGGCAAGAAGGCTACACCTTC	TRBV18	TRBJ1-2	NA	NA
CASSRGQPTNEKLFF	TGTGCCAGCAGCCGAGGACAGCCAACTAATGAAAAACTGTTTTTT	TRBV6-5	TRBJ1-4	NA	NA
CASSLTRESTRKFF	TGCGCCAGCAGTCTTACGCGGGAGTCGACCCGCAAGTTCTTC	TRBV5-1	TRBJ2-1	TRBD2	NA
CASSGLGGRSLRTDTQYF	TGTGCCAGCAGTGGGCTGGGCGGGAGGTCCCTACGCACAGATACGCAGTATTTT	TRBV6-9	TRBJ2-3	TRBD2	NA
CAWSGRRATNEKLFF	TGTGCCTGGAGTGGACGGAGAGCAACTAATGAAAAACTGTTTTTT	TRBV30	TRBJ1-4	NA	NA
CASSPSVRYEQYF	TGTGCCAGCAGTCCCTCGGTTCGCTACGAGCAGTACTTC	TRBV12-3/TRBV12-4	TRBJ2-7	NA	NA
CSAATVIFSGANVLTF	TGCAGCGCCGCGACAGTCATCTTCTCTGGGGCCAACGTCCTGACTTTC	TRBV29-1	TRBJ2-6	NA	NA
CATSRGVRETQYF	TGTGCCACCAGCAGAGGTGTACGGGAGACCCAGTACTTC	TRBV15	TRBJ2-5	NA	NA
CAISLGQSGPLSSYEQYF	TGTGCCATCAGTCTGGGGCAGTCCGGGCCACTTAGCTCCTACGAGCAGTACTTC	TRBV10-3	TRBJ2-7	NA	NA